This T cell receptor beta chain emerged from a study of OX40 agonist ivuxolimab in advanced cancers. Study information: Clinicians treated patients with ivuxolimab, an agonistic anti-OX40 (CD134) antibody. One patient with hepatocellular carcinoma and two with cutaneous melanoma, three in all, had partial responses.

Clones were read by immunoSEQ multiplex PCR, and TCRdb kept only the in-frame ones, dropping some. The sample records approximately 80,000 clones, about 92% being singletons. The CDR3 runs 14 residues. The V gene lost 2 bases and the J gene lost 6 bases, with 12 bases spanning the gap. The germline V gene encodes CDR1 SGDLS and CDR2 YYNGEE. Blood samples were obtained at baseline, cycle 4 day 1, and cycle 7 day 1. This clone was detected once. What it binds is unknown. Study results and limitations: At doses 0.1 to 3.0 mg/kg, CD4+ and CD8+ clones expanded.

This sample comprised CD4+ or CD8+ T cells sorted from blood, obtained in a trial of the OX40 agonist ivuxolimab. The gene calls are TRBV9 and TRBJ2-1, with a tentative D call TRBD2 (5 bases). This clonotype originated in an adult with an advanced solid tumor such as melanoma, head and neck, liver or kidney cancer. The chain's CDR3 is CASSVWTGVNEQFF. The CDR3 nucleotides read TGTGCCAGCAGCGTTTGGACTGGGGTCAATGAGCAGTTCTTC.